Shown below are 5 T cell receptor beta chains from a single sample sequenced in a study of cytomegalovirus exposure and HLA in healthy donors. Produced via immunoSEQ multiplex PCR; TCRdb's table is partial and in-frame only. The sample lists fewer than 250,000 clones, about 87% occurring once. The sample was PBMCs. The receptor source for this set is a man aged 18 to 35 in good health and CMV-seronegative.

The chain is built from TRBV7-8 and TRBJ1-4; 9 bases line up with TRBD1. The length of the CDR3 is 16 residues. The V segment lost 1 base and the J segment 6 bases; nucleotides outside the gene matches: 6. CDR1 is SGHVS, CDR2 FQNEAQ, per germline. The CDR3 reads CASSLGSRDRDEKLFF. Written as DNA, the CDR3 is TGTGCCAGCAGCTTAGGGTCCCGGGACAGGGATGAAAAACTGTTTTTT. Using reference TRBV7-8 and TRBJ1-4 for the parts outside the CDR3, the full variable domain is GAGVSQSPRYKVAKRGQDVALRCDPISGHVSLFWYQQALGQGPEFLTYFQNEAQLDKSGLPSDRFFAERPEGSVSTLKIQRTQQEDSAVYLCASSLGSRDRDEKLFFGSGTQLSVL.

The rearrangement joins TRBV29-1 to TRBJ2-2; 12 bases are shared with TRBD2. Trimming at V came to 6 bases and at J to 8 bases, leaving 22 bases not matched to a gene. This CDR3 contains 19 residues. CDR1 is SQVTM and CDR2 is ANQGSEA in the germline V gene. CDR3 nucleotide sequence: TGCAGCGTCTCGAGATCCGACATCCGACTAGCGGGAGCAGGTGGGGAGCTGTTTTTT. It encodes CSVSRSDIRLAGAGGELFF.

This chain joins TRBV19 and TRBJ1-1; 7 bases map to TRBD1. Germline CDR1 and CDR2: LNHDA and SQIVND (reference sequence). The ends lost 6 bases at V and 3 bases at J; junction bases unmatched: 7. The CDR3 runs to 14 residues. The CDR3, as DNA: TGTGCCAGTAGCCCGGGACAGTCCCACACTGAAGCTTTCTTT. Protein: CASSPGQSHTEAFF.

This chain links TRBV28 with TRBJ1-4; 8 positions agree with TRBD1. CDR1 and CDR2 (germline): MDHEN, SYDVKM. The CDR3 runs to 16 residues. V dropped 4 bases and J dropped 7; count of bases not matched to a gene: 11. The CDR3 spells CASSSLDGTGGEKLFF. The DNA for the CDR3 is TGTGCCAGCAGTTCCCTCGACGGGACAGGTGGTGAAAAACTGTTTTTT.

This clone has just a few counts. The chain has TRBV10-3 and TRBJ1-1; 7 nucleotides align to TRBD1. The CDR3 runs to 15 residues. V lost 10 bases, J lost 4 bases, and 15 bases stayed unmatched. CDR1 is ENHRY, CDR2 SYGVKD, per germline. The CDR3 DNA is TGTGCCACCAAAGATAATCCGGGACAGCCCACTGAAGCTTTCTTT. It is translated as CATKDNPGQPTEAFF.